In this sample, the clone carrying this T cell receptor beta chain turned up a few times. The antigen is undetermined. This sample is drawn from a study of blood T cells in healthy people across ages. A J-beta primer mix and a sample-barcoded 5' primer were used in a second PCR of roughly 6 to 11 cycles. A single record per CDR3 protein comes from TCRdb applying MiXCR to the 5' RACE reads. The sample yields some 790,000 distinct CDR3 sequences, 25% to 35% seen once. Per the germline V gene, CDR1 is LNHDA and CDR2 is SQIVND (reference sequence). V dropped 3 bases and J dropped 8 bases, with 8 bases sitting between them. This CDR3 has 13 residues. Study outcomes and limitations: What prevented conclusive comparison of naive and antigen-experienced cells was that PBMCs were unsorted. Naive T cell percentage showed a strong correlation with the diversity of TCR beta.

Sequenced input: blood. The TCR was taken from a woman older than 75 in good health. The chain combines TRBV19 with TRBJ1-6; TRBD1 is a possible D gene (6 bases). The CDR3: CASSIYRDSPLHF. DNA for the CDR3: TGTGCCAGTAGTATCTACAGGGATTCACCCCTCCACTTT.